This is a list of T cell receptor beta chains from one sample in a study of CD8+CD57+ T cells in acquired aplastic anemia. TCRdb re-called the reads through MiXCR, storing one row per CDR3 protein. The table lists more than 150,000 distinct CDR3 sequences, less than 65% of them singletons, with 46% in the top ten. Input material: sorted CD4+, CD8+, or CD8+CD57+ T cells (not recorded which) from PBMCs. The receptors originated from a human donor with severe aplastic anemia or a healthy control (not recorded which). Both conserved end residues are part of each CDR3. A D gene is named only where the DNA matches it firmly. Size is stated for part of the rows, as once, few or many counts, or as a class when the clone is expanded.

TRBV15	TRBJ2-5	.	.	CATSREGRETQCF	TGTGCCACCAGCAGAGAGGGTCGGGAGACCCAGTGCTTC
TRBV25-1	TRBJ1-1	TRBD1	.	CASSESRVQGSGEAFF	TGTGCCAGCAGTGAATCTAGGGTACAGGGGTCCGGTGAAGCTTTCTTT
TRBV19	TRBJ1-5	.	.	CATRQWGRGDNQPQHF	TGTGCCACAAGACAGTGGGGACGCGGGGACAATCAGCCCCAGCATTTT
TRBV10-3	TRBJ2-7	.	few	CAISSGDWTYEQYF	TGTGCCATCAGCTCAGGGGACTGGACCTACGAGCAGTACTTC
TRBV29-1	TRBJ2-3	.	.	CSVEGGPGITDTQYF	TGCAGCGTTGAAGGGGGGCCAGGGATCACAGATACGCAGTATTTT
TRBV2	TRBJ1-5	.	.	CASSESGQPQHF	TGTGCCAGCAGTGAATCGGGACAGCCCCAGCATTTT
TRBV6-4	TRBJ1-3	.	.	CASSENTIYF	TGTGCCAGCAGTGAAAACACCATATATTTT
TRBV2	TRBJ1-5	.	.	CASRETFIRALEF	TGTGCCAGCAGGGAAACCTTTATTAGGGCCCTAGAGTTT
TRBV11-2	TRBJ1-4	.	few	CASSLVRNEKLFF	TGTGCCAGCAGCTTAGTGCGGAATGAAAAACTGTTTTTT
TRBV12-3/TRBV12-4	TRBJ2-1	TRBD1	.	CASSYGMRGLDEQFF	TGTGCCAGCAGTTACGGGATGAGGGGGCTCGATGAGCAGTTCTTC
TRBV9	TRBJ2-5	TRBD1	.	CASSVADRVAQETQYF	TGTGCCAGCAGCGTAGCTGACAGGGTGGCCCAAGAGACCCAGTACTTC
TRBV20-1	TRBJ1-2	TRBD1	.	CSAPDRAESLF	TGCAGTGCCCCGGACAGGGCTGAAAGTCTCTTC
TRBV6-1	TRBJ2-5	.	.	CASSPIGLAVETQYF	TGTGCCAGCAGTCCGATAGGACTGGCGGTGGAGACCCAGTACTTC
TRBV7-9	TRBJ2-7	.	.	CASSLYGDEQYF	TGTGCCAGCAGCTTGTACGGGGACGAGCAGTACTTC
TRBV7-2	TRBJ1-2	.	once	CASSLRALSSGNTF	TGTGCCAGCAGCTTACGAGCGCTGAGCTCTGGAAACACCTTC
TRBV18	TRBJ2-2	.	.	CASQLGVSTNTGELFF	TGTGCCAGCCAGTTAGGGGTATCTACGAACACCGGGGAGCTGTTTTTT
TRBV5-1	TRBJ2-5	.	.	CASSSGQSQETQYF	TGCGCCAGCAGCTCTGGACAGTCCCAAGAGACCCAGTACTTC
TRBV7-7	TRBJ2-7	TRBD1	.	CASSLAGTGEDEQYF	TGTGCTAGCAGCTTAGCGGGGACAGGGGAGGACGAGCAGTACTTC
TRBV27	TRBJ2-1	TRBD2	.	CASSFGGGSNEQFF	TGTGCCAGCAGTTTTGGCGGGGGGTCCAATGAGCAGTTCTTC
TRBV7-6	TRBJ1-3	.	.	CASSAGPGFRGNTIYF	TGTGCCAGCAGCGCCGGGCCGGGGTTCCGAGGAAACACCATATATTTT
TRBV10-3	TRBJ2-3	.	.	CAIKGRDTDTQYF	TGTGCCATCAAAGGCAGGGACACAGATACGCAGTATTTT
TRBV5-1	TRBJ2-5	TRBD1	once	CASSSGTGNQETQYF	TGCGCCAGCAGCTCCGGGACAGGGAACCAAGAGACCCAGTACTTC
TRBV28	TRBJ1-5	.	many	CASSTESNQPQHF	TGTGCCAGCAGTACGGAAAGCAATCAGCCCCAGCATTTT
TRBV28	TRBJ2-2	.	many	CASSPYREDTGELFF	TGTGCCAGCAGTCCCTACAGGGAAGACACCGGGGAGCTGTTTTTT
TRBV9	TRBJ2-2	TRBD2	many	CASSDLPGLASGELFF	TGTGCCAGCAGTGACCTACCGGGACTAGCGTCCGGGGAGCTGTTTTTT
TRBV7-9	TRBJ1-3	TRBD1	.	CASSGGPGTGFGNTIYF	TGTGCCAGCAGCGGAGGTCCCGGGACAGGGTTCGGAAACACCATATATTTT
TRBV7-9	TRBJ2-1	TRBD2	once	CASSKTGTSGGNGNEQFF	TGTGCCAGCAGCAAAACCGGGACTAGCGGGGGGAATGGGAATGAGCAGTTCTTC
TRBV28	TRBJ1-6	TRBD1	.	CASSTQGAGDSPLHF	TGTGCCAGCAGTACCCAGGGGGCTGGGGATTCACCCCTCCACTTT
TRBV24-1	TRBJ2-1	.	.	CATSSLHNEQFF	TGTGCCACCAGTTCGCTCCACAATGAGCAGTTCTTC
TRBV25-1	TRBJ2-7	.	many	CASSESFQGIDEQYF	TGTGCCAGCAGTGAATCGTTTCAGGGGATCGACGAGCAGTACTTC
TRBV10-3	TRBJ2-7	TRBD2	.	CASKMGMTSGGGEQYF	TGTGCCTCCAAAATGGGGATGACTAGCGGGGGGGGCGAGCAGTACTTC
TRBV30	TRBJ1-1	TRBD1	.	CACPRDRATHEAFF	TGTGCCTGCCCTCGGGACAGAGCTACGCATGAAGCTTTCTTT
TRBV15	TRBJ2-7	TRBD2	.	CATSSGGAGYEQYF	TGTGCCACCAGCAGCGGGGGGGCGGGCTACGAGCAGTACTTC
TRBV20-1	TRBJ1-2	TRBD1	once	CSLDRGNYGYTF	TGCAGCTTGGACAGGGGAAACTATGGCTACACCTTC
TRBV7-8	TRBJ2-1	.	few	CASSLASEYNEQFF	TGTGCCAGCAGCTTAGCGTCAGAGTACAATGAGCAGTTCTTC
TRBV19	TRBJ1-3	.	.	CASTTLRRGLSGNTIYF	TGTGCCAGTACAACATTACGGAGGGGCCTGTCTGGAAACACCATATATTTT
TRBV2	TRBJ1-1	.	.	CASSGGLSSTEAFF	TGTGCCAGCAGTGGGGGGCTCTCGAGCACTGAAGCTTTCTTT
TRBV7-2	TRBJ1-1	.	.	CASSLAGVYDTEAFF	TGTGCCAGCAGCTTAGCGGGGGTGTATGACACTGAAGCTTTCTTT
TRBV10-3	TRBJ2-7	.	once	CAISETFQSEQYF	TGTGCCATCAGTGAGACGTTTCAAAGCGAGCAGTACTTC
TRBV7-2	TRBJ1-1	TRBD1	.	CASSLARGQGTMNTEAFF	TGTGCCAGCAGTTTAGCGCGGGGACAGGGGACCATGAACACTGAAGCTTTCTTT
TRBV29-1	TRBJ2-1	TRBD1	.	CSVWGTGVDRVVNVEQFF	TGCAGCGTTTGGGGGACAGGGGTGGACCGAGTCGTTAACGTTGAGCAGTTCTTC
TRBV7-2	TRBJ1-3	TRBD1	once	CASTAGTGGKNTIYF	TGTGCCAGTACCGCCGGGACAGGGGGCAAAAACACCATATATTTT
TRBV7-9	TRBJ2-1	TRBD1	.	CASSLRGQGDNEQFF	TGTGCCAGCAGCCTCCGGGGACAGGGAGACAATGAGCAGTTCTTC
TRBV2	TRBJ1-4	.	.	CASSPGRGGEKLFF	TGTGCCAGCAGTCCGGGGAGGGGTGGAGAAAAACTGTTTTTT
TRBV6-2/TRBV6-3	TRBJ2-3	TRBD2	.	CASSYRLAGELTDTQYF	TGTGCCAGCAGTTATCGGCTAGCGGGGGAGCTCACAGATACGCAGTATTTT
TRBV6-1	TRBJ2-2	.	.	CASTGRHNTGELFF	TGTGCCAGCACAGGCAGGCATAACACCGGGGAGCTGTTTTTT
TRBV9	TRBJ2-7	TRBD2	few	CASSVETSGVYEQYF	TGTGCCAGCAGCGTAGAGACTAGCGGGGTCTACGAGCAGTACTTC
TRBV5-1	TRBJ1-5	.	.	CASRQMGGNEPQHF	TGCGCCAGCAGACAAATGGGGGGGAACGAGCCCCAGCATTTT
TRBV30	TRBJ2-7	TRBD1	.	CASTGSSSYEQYF	TGTGCCTCGACAGGGTCCTCCTCCTACGAGCAGTACTTC
TRBV2	TRBJ1-2	TRBD1	few	CARQGQTNDYGYTF	TGTGCCAGACAGGGACAGACAAATGACTATGGCTACACCTTC
TRBV19	TRBJ1-3	.	.	CASSISASGNTIYF	TGTGCCAGTAGTATCTCAGCCTCTGGAAACACCATATATTTT
TRBV7-8	TRBJ2-7	.	.	CASSRGTEQYF	TGTGCCAGCAGCCGTGGGACAGAGCAGTACTTC
TRBV5-1	TRBJ2-6	.	few	CASSSGNGANVLTF	TGCGCCAGCAGCTCGGGGAATGGGGCCAACGTCCTGACTTTC